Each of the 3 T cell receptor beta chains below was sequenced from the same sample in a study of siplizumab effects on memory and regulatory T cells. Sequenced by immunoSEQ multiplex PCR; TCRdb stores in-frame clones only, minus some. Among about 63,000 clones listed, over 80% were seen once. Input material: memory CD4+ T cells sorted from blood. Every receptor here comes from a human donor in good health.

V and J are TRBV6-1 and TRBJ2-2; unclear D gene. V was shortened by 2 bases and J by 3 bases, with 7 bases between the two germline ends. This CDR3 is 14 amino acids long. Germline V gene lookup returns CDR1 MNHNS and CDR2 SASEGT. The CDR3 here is CASSELSHTGELFF. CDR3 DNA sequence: TGTGCCAGCAGTGAACTATCTCACACCGGGGAGCTGTTTTTT.

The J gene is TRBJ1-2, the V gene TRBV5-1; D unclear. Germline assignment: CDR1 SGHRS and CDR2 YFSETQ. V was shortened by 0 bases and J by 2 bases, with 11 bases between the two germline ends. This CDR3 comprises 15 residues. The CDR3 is CASSLDVGRNYGYTF. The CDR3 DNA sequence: TGCGCCAGCAGCTTGGATGTCGGCAGGAACTATGGCTACACCTTC.

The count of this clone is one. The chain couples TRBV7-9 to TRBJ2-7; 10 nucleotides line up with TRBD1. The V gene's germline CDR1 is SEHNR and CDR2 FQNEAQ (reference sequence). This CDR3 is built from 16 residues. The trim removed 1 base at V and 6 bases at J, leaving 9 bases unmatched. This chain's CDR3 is CASSLGGGGQGTEQYF. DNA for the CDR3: TGTGCCAGCAGCTTAGGGGGAGGGGGACAGGGGACCGAGCAGTACTTC.